The 30 T cell receptor beta chains reported below all come from one sample, sequenced in a study of OX40 agonist ivuxolimab in advanced cancers. The table came from immunoSEQ multiplex PCR; TCRdb's copy has only in-frame clones and leaves some out. The sample holds around 70,000 clones, about nine tenths seen once. Source: CD4+ or CD8+ T cells sorted from blood, taken in a trial of the OX40 agonist ivuxolimab. The receptors were sampled from an adult with an advanced solid tumor such as melanoma, head and neck, liver or kidney cancer.

This rearrangement joins TRBV5-1 to TRBJ2-5, with D possibly matching TRBD2 (6 bases). Trimming left V 4 bases short and J 5 bases short, with 15 bases between. The CDR3 runs to 14 residues. Germline CDR1 SGHRS, CDR2 YFSETQ. The CDR3 bases are TGCGCCAGCAGCCACAGAACTGGGGGGGAGACCCAGTACTTC. It is translated as CASSHRTGGETQYF. The full variable domain, its missing parts supplied by reference TRBV5-1 and TRBJ2-5, is KAGVTQTPRYLIKTRGQQVTLSCSPISGHRSVSWYQQTPGQGLQFLFEYFSETQRNKGNFPGRFSGRQFSNSRSEMNVSTLELGDSALYLCASSHRTGGETQYFGPGTRLLVL.

CDR3 sequence (DNA): TGTGCCAGCAGCCATCGGCTGGGACAGGGAACAGATACGCAGTATTTT. Translated, it gives CASSHRLGQGTDTQYF. The V and J genes are TRBV11-1 and TRBJ2-3, with 9 bases lining up with TRBD1. V shed 5 bases and J 3 bases; nucleotides not matched to a gene: 9. Germline V CDR1 and CDR2: SGHAT, FQDESV (reference sequence). CDR3 size: 16 residues.

The V call is TRBV10-1, the J call TRBJ2-7, with D perhaps TRBD1 (5 bases). The CDR3 has 12 amino acids. Germline CDR1 and CDR2: WNHNN and SYGVQD (reference sequence). The CDR3 reads CEQRTTQYEQYF. For the CDR3, the DNA is TGCGAACAACGGACAACACAATACGAGCAGTACTTC.

This clone was seen a single time. The chain is built from TRBV6-5 and TRBJ1-2; D is ambiguous. Germline values: CDR1 MNHEY, CDR2 SVGAGI. The CDR3 runs 12 residues. The V and J ends lost 5 bases and 2 bases respectively, with 6 bases between them. CDR3 in amino acids: CASSQGNYGYTF. CDR3 bases: TGTGCCAGCAGTCAAGGGAACTATGGCTACACCTTC.

The chain has TRBV19 and TRBJ2-1; tentatively, D is TRBD2 (5 bases). Trimming cost V 3 bases and J 7 bases, with 13 bases left between them. This CDR3 comprises 14 residues. In germline, CDR1 is LNHDA, CDR2 SQIVND (reference sequence). This CDR3 reads CASSIESGSNEQFF. The CDR3, as DNA: TGTGCCAGTAGTATTGAGTCGGGAAGTAATGAGCAGTTCTTC.

The table lists this clone with a count of one. For the CDR3, the DNA is TGTGCCACCAGCAGAGACCAGGGACAGGGGTACGAGCAGTACTTC. This gives the protein CATSRDQGQGYEQYF. The V gene is TRBV15, the J gene TRBJ2-7, with 10 bases matching TRBD1. Germline V CDR1 and CDR2: LNHNV, YYDKDF (reference sequence). With V trimmed by 0 bases and J by 4 bases, 3 bases remained unmatched. The CDR3 spans 15 residues.

This chain uses TRBV18 with TRBJ2-3; D perhaps matches TRBD2 (6 bases). Germline values: CDR1 KGHSH, CDR2 LQKENI. The germline V and J ends were trimmed by 3 bases and 2 bases, with 12 bases remaining between them. The CDR3 has 15 residues. CDR3: CASSPRGGFTDTQYF. For the CDR3, the DNA is TGTGCCAGCTCACCGAGAGGAGGGTTCACAGATACGCAGTATTTT.

This chain uses TRBV7-9 with TRBJ2-3; D assignment may be TRBD1 or TRBD2 (5 bases each). V lost 5 bases and J 1 base, leaving 16 bases between the germline ends. The V gene's germline CDR1 is SEHNR and CDR2 FQNEAQ (reference sequence). This CDR3 has 16 amino acids. The CDR3 protein is CASSQSGQTGTDTQYF. As DNA, the CDR3 is TGTGCCAGCAGCCAAAGCGGCCAGACAGGCACAGATACGCAGTATTTT.

The V gene is TRBV19, the J gene TRBJ2-2; a weak D match, TRBD2 (6 bases). Germline V gene data show CDR1 as LNHDA and CDR2 as SQIVND (reference sequence). Trimming took 4 bases from V and 7 from J, leaving 19 bases between them. This CDR3 is 16 amino acids long. The CDR3 spells CASSTRTSTGSGELFF. In DNA, the CDR3 is TGTGCCAGTAGTACTCGGACGTCTACCGGGAGCGGGGAGCTGTTTTTT.

This chain links TRBV25-1 with TRBJ1-3; the D is unclear. With 6 bases removed from V and 8 bases from J, the gap between germline ends came to 17 bases. The CDR3 has 14 residues. Germline values: CDR1 MGHDK, CDR2 SYGVNS. CDR3 loop: CASRALGALDTIYF. CDR3 DNA: TGTGCCAGCAGAGCTCTGGGTGCGTTAGACACCATATATTTT.

The chain uses TRBV10-2 and TRBJ1-1, with D possibly matching TRBD1 (6 bases). The CDR3 contains 14 residues. V was cut by 4 bases and J by 1 base, with 10 bases left in between. Germline values: CDR1 WSHSY, CDR2 SAAADI. The CDR3 region has the DNA TGCGCCAGCAGTGGACAGGACGCGAACACTGAAGCTTTCTTT. This codes for CASSGQDANTEAFF.

The V and J genes are TRBV28 and TRBJ1-2; D gene uncertain. Germline lookup yields CDR1 MDHEN and CDR2 SYDVKM. Deletions cut 2 bases from V and 7 bases from J, with 5 bases between. This CDR3 is built from 11 residues. The DNA for the CDR3 is TGTGCCAGCAGTTTAGAAGCTGGCTACACCTTC. Translating gives CASSLEAGYTF.

The chain combines TRBV7-2 with TRBJ2-7; 8 bases are a match to TRBD2. The CDR3 consists of 17 residues. The V and J ends lost 4 bases and 3 bases, in that order; junction bases with no gene match: 14. In germline, CDR1 is SGHTA, CDR2 FQGNSA. The CDR3 sequence: CASSYRGAGVTFYEQYF. For the CDR3, the DNA is TGTGCCAGCAGCTATAGAGGAGCGGGAGTAACGTTCTACGAGCAGTACTTC.

CDR3 protein: CSVEETRRVPDGYTF. The CDR3 DNA follows: TGCAGCGTTGAGGAAACCCGTCGGGTTCCGGATGGCTACACCTTC. The rearrangement links TRBV29-1 to TRBJ1-2; D is undetermined. There are 15 residues in the CDR3. The germline V and J ends were trimmed by 3 bases and 6 bases, with 20 bases remaining between them. Germline CDR1 SQVTM, CDR2 ANQGSEA.

The chain employs TRBV27 and TRBJ1-2; D is unresolved. CDR3 length: 17 amino acids. The germline CDR1 and CDR2 sequences are MNHEY and SMNVEV (reference sequence). V gave up 5 bases and J gave up 1 base, with 20 bases separating them. The chain's CDR3 is CASSPAVAANLNYGYTF. The CDR3 nucleotides read TGTGCCAGCAGTCCCGCCGTTGCAGCGAATCTTAACTATGGCTACACCTTC.

The CDR3 loop reads CASSLGSGPSYEQYF. The CDR3, as DNA: TGTGCCAGCAGCTTAGGATCAGGACCTTCCTACGAGCAGTACTTC. The chain links TRBV7-2 to TRBJ2-7; D call uncertain. V dropped 1 base and J dropped 1 base, with 11 bases sitting between them. Per the germline V gene, CDR1 is SGHTA and CDR2 is FQGNSA. The CDR3 consists of 15 residues.

This sequence joins TRBV30 and TRBJ1-1; tentatively, D is TRBD1 (6 bases). Looked up from germline, CDR1 is GTSNPN and CDR2 is SVGIG (reference sequence). This CDR3 has 13 residues. V lost 2 bases and J 3 bases, leaving 10 bases between the germline ends. In DNA form, the CDR3 reads TGTGCCTGGAGTACAGGGATGGACACTGAAGCTTTCTTT. This codes for CAWSTGMDTEAFF.

The chain joins TRBV7-2 to TRBJ2-1, with 11 nucleotides matching TRBD1. Trimming at V came to 5 bases and at J to 6 bases, leaving 9 bases not matched to a gene. Germline loops: CDR1 SGHTA, CDR2 FQGNSA. The CDR3 spans 16 residues. As DNA, the CDR3 is TGTGCCAGCAGCAAACAGAGGGGGACAGGGGGCAATGAGCAGTTCTTC. The encoded protein is CASSKQRGTGGNEQFF.

This clone was detected only once. J is TRBJ2-7 and V is TRBV9; 10 bases match TRBD2. Germline V gives CDR1 SGDLS, CDR2 YYNGEE. Trimming took 3 bases from V and 0 from J; bases not matched to a gene: 6. The CDR3 is 16 amino acids. This CDR3 reads CASSGGPSGSSYEQYF. Here the CDR3 DNA reads TGTGCCAGCAGCGGCGGGCCTAGCGGGAGCTCCTACGAGCAGTACTTC.

V and J are TRBV5-4 and TRBJ1-2; 7 bases align to TRBD1. The CDR3 is made up of 15 amino acids. Trimming took 6 bases from V and 2 from J; bases not matched to a gene: 10. Germline assignment: CDR1 SGHNT and CDR2 YYREEE (reference sequence). This chain's CDR3 is CASIPGGQANYGYTF. As DNA, the CDR3 is TGTGCCAGCATCCCCGGCGGACAGGCCAACTATGGCTACACCTTC.

J is TRBJ2-2 and V is TRBV11-3; maybe TRBD2 (5 bases). The V gene's germline CDR1 is SGHNT and CDR2 YENEEA. Trimming left V 5 bases short and J 2 bases short, with 12 bases between. The CDR3 runs to 15 residues. As DNA, the CDR3 is TGTGCCAGCAGCCCCAGGACTTCCAACACCGGGGAGCTGTTTTTT. Protein product: CASSPRTSNTGELFF.

The V call is TRBV29-1, the J call TRBJ1-1; weak D call: TRBD1 (5 bases). CDR3 length equals 14 residues. Trimming shortened V by 7 bases and J by 1 base, and 16 bases separated the two germline ends. CDR1 and CDR2 (germline): SQVTM, ANQGSEA. The CDR3 is CSAFAGHKNTEAFF. CDR3 nucleotides: TGCAGCGCATTTGCCGGACACAAGAACACTGAAGCTTTCTTT.

The V and J genes are TRBV30 and TRBJ2-1, with D tentatively TRBD1 (6 bases). The CDR3 loop spans 14 amino acids. Trimming cost V 1 base and J 7 bases, with 14 bases left between them. Germline values: CDR1 GTSNPN, CDR2 SVGIG (reference sequence). This CDR3 is CAWSGGRGRNEQFF. The CDR3 DNA sequence: TGTGCCTGGAGTGGTGGCAGGGGTCGTAATGAGCAGTTCTTC.

The chain links TRBV28 to TRBJ1-2, with D tentatively TRBD1 (5 bases). V lost 3 bases to trimming and J lost 4 bases, with 9 bases between them. CDR1 and CDR2 from the germline V gene are MDHEN and SYDVKM. This CDR3 is built from 13 residues. CDR3 amino acids: CASSLGGSYGYTF. CDR3 bases: TGTGCCAGCAGTTTGGGGGGAAGCTATGGCTACACCTTC.

J is TRBJ2-3 and V is TRBV2; 8 nucleotides match TRBD1. This CDR3 is built from 15 residues. With 4 bases clipped from V and 0 bases from J, the junction kept 3 bases outside the gene matches. From germline, CDR1 is SNHLY and CDR2 FYNNEI. CDR3 residues: CASSGQGPSTDTQYF. Written as DNA, the CDR3 is TGTGCCAGCAGTGGACAGGGGCCGAGCACAGATACGCAGTATTTT.

The V gene is TRBV29-1, the J gene TRBJ2-2; possibly TRBD1 for D (6 bases). V lost 4 bases to trimming and J lost 4 bases, with 16 bases between them. CDR1 and CDR2 from the germline V gene are SQVTM and ANQGSEA. The CDR3 loop spans 15 amino acids. Here the CDR3 DNA reads TGCAGCGTTGTTGGTCAGGGGATCCCCACCGGGGAGCTGTTTTTT. It translates to CSVVGQGIPTGELFF.

The V and J genes are TRBV28 and TRBJ2-2, with unresolved D. Germline V lookup: CDR1 MDHEN, CDR2 SYDVKM. Trimming shortened V by 5 bases and J by 8 bases, and 12 bases separated the two germline ends. The CDR3 spans 13 residues. CDR3 amino acids: CASSQMERGELFF. DNA of the CDR3: TGTGCCAGCAGTCAAATGGAGCGAGGGGAGCTGTTTTTT.

V gene TRBV5-8 combines with J gene TRBJ2-7, with D uncertain. The V end was cut by 7 bases, the J end by 1 base, with 12 bases between. The germline V gene encodes CDR1 SGHTS and CDR2 YDEGEE. The CDR3 has 13 residues. The CDR3 sequence is CASYTRLSYEQYF. CDR3 bases: TGTGCCAGCTATACCAGGTTATCCTACGAGCAGTACTTC.

The CDR3 DNA is TGTGCCAGCAGCTTATTAGGGGCGGGAGGGCCAGGGAATGAGCAGTTCTTC. This gives the protein CASSLLGAGGPGNEQFF. The chain uses TRBV7-3 and TRBJ2-1; the match to TRBD2 covers 9 bases. The germline V gene has CDR1 SGHTA and CDR2 FQGTGA. The CDR3 extends over 17 amino acids. The V segment lost 2 bases and the J segment 7 bases; nucleotides outside the gene matches: 12. The entire variable domain, with the rest obtained from reference TRBV7-3 and TRBJ2-1, is as follows: GAGVSQTPSNKVTEKGKYVELRCDPISGHTALYWYRQSLGQGPEFLIYFQGTGAADDSGLPNDRFFAVRPEGSVSTLKIQRTERGDSAVYLCASSLLGAGGPGNEQFFGPGTRLTVL.

The chain is built from TRBV19 and TRBJ1-5; TRBD1 aligns across 7 bases. The CDR3 consists of 15 residues. The V segment lost 7 bases and the J segment 0 bases; nucleotides outside the gene matches: 6. Germline lookup yields CDR1 LNHDA and CDR2 SQIVND (reference sequence). CDR3 protein: CASIEQGFSNQPQHF. In nucleotides, the CDR3 is TGTGCCAGTATCGAACAGGGGTTTAGCAATCAGCCCCAGCATTTT.